Detailed here is one T cell receptor beta chain. Its antigen has not been determined. No base-level quality is on record; no much larger clone is a single base apart. A single peripheral blood draw of about 116 mL on average was collected from each donor into heparinised tubes. A BD FACSAria II was used to sort naive, central memory, regulatory and stem cell-like memory CD4+ T cells with a panel that included CD45RO, CCR7, CD25, CD127, CD95 and CD27. Every sorted population had a purity above 95%. PBMCs were isolated immediately by Lymphoprep density gradient centrifugation and stained directly without culture. So that batch effects would be minimized, each experiment stained and sorted samples in pairs, pairing one healthy donor with one patient. The data were obtained in a study of beta chain features in type 1 diabetes (dated by TCRdb to 2017 to 2018). Study-wide context: Mean age, gender distribution, total cell number and subset yield did not differ between patients and healthy donors. A total of roughly 98,000,000 sorted cells were examined across all samples, and RNA yield correlated strongly with the number of cells per subset. The study compared TCRB repertoires of sorted circulating CD4+ T cell subsets between recently diagnosed type 1 diabetes patients and matched healthy donors. Regulatory and stem cell-like memory subsets were obtained from only 8 patients and about eight healthy donors, while naive and central memory subsets were obtained from all 30 or so donors. Beyond this particular receptor, the publication reports: Naive, central memory and regulatory TCRB repertoires appeared more similar among patients than among healthy donors. Patients with type 1 diabetes made fewer insertions and deleted more nucleotides at VDJ recombination sites, implying thymic rearrangement abnormalities. Shorter templates might have been favored by PCR, but patient and control samples were amplified and corrected together, so both groups would have been affected equally by any skew. Because cDNA was sequenced instead of genomic DNA, highly expressing activated cells could be over-represented, though the groups showed no difference in activation or CD3 levels. In all four CD4+ subsets, TCRB CDR3 length was moderately but significantly shorter in type 1 diabetes patients. HLA sub-analyses involved small numbers of individuals, so any influence of HLA type on TCRB rearrangement remained unresolved.

Compared with germline, V lacks 6 bases and J lacks 0 bases; bases without a gene match: 5. For CDR1 and CDR2, the germline V gene lists ENHRY and SYGVKD. From the cysteine through the phenylalanine, the CDR3 covers 15 amino acids. Left in the record is the CDR3 DNA by itself, 45 bases read in frame from the first base. The entire amount of isolated RNA was reverse transcribed using the High Capacity cDNA Reverse Transcription Kit, so the sequenced TCRB transcripts were expressed ones. Deep immunoSEQ sequencing was performed on naive, central memory and regulatory T cell samples, with an average of approximately 4 million total reads per sample. Sorted cells were lysed in RLT buffer and RNA was extracted with DNase-treated RNeasy Micro or Mini kits, depending on cell number. Each cell subset was processed separately to prevent cross-contamination, with patient and healthy donor samples processed together. The immunoSEQ multiplex PCR was used to amplify TCRB sequences from cDNA, yielding 87-bp fragments that span the CDR3 region. The amplicons were sequenced using the Illumina HiSeq platform. The paper's data handling went like this. Synthetic template baselines were used to correct PCR bias computationally, reads within Hamming distance 2 were collapsed, and singletons that could not be merged were discarded. Reads were aligned against IMGT so that V, D and J genes, CDR3 length and insertions or deletions at six rearrangement sites could be assigned. Within each subset, clonotype counts were normalized to the number of sorted cells before true diversity and Gini coefficients were calculated with the tcR R package. The overlap coefficient, calculated on TCRB nucleotide sequences, was used to measure repertoire sharing. Out-of-frame TCRB sequences from naive cells were analyzed to stand in for the pre-selection repertoire. The clones in this table, taken by TCRdb from immuneACCESS, are in-frame only. Not every clone is retained; where verified, under half of the shortfall comes from an unresolved V gene, and the cause of the rest is unknown. V and J calls and clone size follow that table, whereas D and trimming were derived from the DNA. Within this sample are about 360,000 clones, with around 12% of them counted one time only. The ten largest clones capture roughly 0.0097% of the sample.

This sequence was found in a woman under 30 with type 1 diabetes. What was sequenced was naive CD4+ T cells from blood. According to the study, the label for this sample's cell subset or site signals: true naive CD4+ T cells. In this chain, TRBV10-3 is recombined with TRBJ2-1, and 7 bases in between align with TRBD1. The DNA sequence follows: TGTGCCATCAGAGAGACAGGGAGCTCCTACAATGAGCAGTTCTTC. This encodes CAIRETGSSYNEQFF.